This record looks at one TCR beta chain sequence and its context. Its target is not known. CDR1 and CDR2 from the germline V gene are LNHDA and SQIVND (reference sequence). The CDR3 runs to 14 residues. Trimming shortened V by 3 bases and J by 3 bases, and 12 bases separated the two germline ends. This specimen belongs to a study of T cell clones after liver transplantation. Overall study: In this trial, immunosuppression withdrawal was attempted within 2 years of liver transplant. TCRbeta sequencing after a pre-transplant mixed lymphocyte reaction identified graft-donor-reactive clones, later tracked in post-transplant blood. Until 12-24 months post-transplant, subjects got standard immunosuppression and no induction.

TCRdb keeps only in-frame clones here, not all; method: immunoSEQ multiplex PCR. This table has some 110,000 clones, about nine tenths appearing once. Whole-study results and caveats: Rather than being deleted, graft donor-reactive T cells may have moved into the graft.

This sample comprised CD4+ T cells from blood, obtained 12 months after liver transplant. This TCR was recovered from a human patient who received a liver transplant. Some T cells may trace back to the graft donor. The V and J genes are TRBV19 and TRBJ2-7, with D hard to call. In nucleotides, the CDR3 is TGTGCCAGTAGTATGGGTGCCAGTGTCTACGAGCAGTACTTC. Its translation: CASSMGASVYEQYF.